These 6 T cell receptor beta chains came from one sample sequenced in a study of cytomegalovirus exposure and HLA in healthy donors. The study ran its PCR with 60 Vbeta and 13 Jbeta primers. Clones were sequenced by immunoSEQ multiplex PCR, and TCRdb holds only the in-frame ones, with some missing. The sample includes some 140,000 clones, 65% to 80% of them seen just once. Source material: PBMCs. The source is a woman aged 50 to 60 in good health and CMV-seropositive.

The chain links TRBV5-4 to TRBJ1-3; D possibly corresponds to TRBD1 (5 bases). Per the germline V gene, CDR1 is SGHNT and CDR2 is YYREEE (reference sequence). The CDR3 contains 15 residues. Trimming removed 0 bases at V and 0 bases at J, with 7 bases between. In DNA, the CDR3 is TGTGCCAGCAGCTTGGCCCAGGGCTCTGGAAACACCATATATTTT. Amino acid sequence: CASSLAQGSGNTIYF.

Written as DNA, the CDR3 is TGTGCCTGGGGCCGGGACAGGGATTCACCCCTCCACTTT. This sequence encodes CAWGRDRDSPLHF. The chain combines TRBV30 with TRBJ1-6; 9 nucleotides match TRBD1. The CDR3 has 13 amino acids. J lost 8 bases, V lost 5 bases, and 4 bases had no gene match. Germline V CDR1 and CDR2: GTSNPN, SVGIG (reference sequence). The whole variable domain, remainder taken from reference TRBV30 and TRBJ1-6, is SQTIHQWPATLVQPVGSPLSLECTVEGTSNPNLYWYRQAAGRGLQLLFYSVGIGQISSEVPQNLSASRPQDRQFILSSKKLLLSDSGFYLCAWGRDRDSPLHFGNGTRLTVT.

V usage is TRBV6-1 and J usage is TRBJ2-3; maybe TRBD2 (5 bases). This CDR3 is built from 15 residues. V lost 11 bases and J lost 3, with 21 bases in between. Germline-derived CDR1 and CDR2 are MNHNS and SASEGT. The CDR3 sequence is CAVPLSGVRTDTQYF. CDR3 coding DNA: TGTGCCGTCCCTCTCTCCGGGGTCAGGACAGATACGCAGTATTTT.

The chain links TRBV7-2 to TRBJ2-1, with TRBD2 matching 9 bases. The CDR3 runs 18 residues. Germline V gene lookup returns CDR1 SGHTA and CDR2 FQGNSA. Unmatched junction bases numbered 14, after V lost 1 base and J lost 7 bases. For the CDR3, the DNA is TGTGCCAGCAGCTTAGTTTTAGCGGGGGCCCCACTAAGGAATGAGCAGTTCTTC. Protein sequence: CASSLVLAGAPLRNEQFF.

The chain is built from TRBV5-1 and TRBJ1-1; a possible D gene is TRBD1 (6 bases). Germline lookup yields CDR1 SGHRS and CDR2 YFSETQ. The CDR3 contains 18 residues. V shed 0 bases and J shed 2 bases, with 20 bases lying between them. In DNA form, the CDR3 reads TGCGCCAGCAGCTTGGGGGGTCTGGCAGGGGCTCCTAACACTGAAGCTTTCTTT. It encodes CASSLGGLAGAPNTEAFF.

V is TRBV5-1 and J is TRBJ2-7, with a weak D call TRBD1 (6 bases). The CDR3 is made up of 13 amino acids. Germline loops: CDR1 SGHRS, CDR2 YFSETQ. The ends were cut back, 1 base at V and 2 bases at J, with 7 bases in the middle. This CDR3 is CASSLQGPYEQYF. The CDR3 nucleotides are TGCGCCAGCAGCTTGCAGGGGCCCTACGAGCAGTACTTC. Variable domain in full (rest from reference TRBV5-1 and TRBJ2-7): KAGVTQTPRYLIKTRGQQVTLSCSPISGHRSVSWYQQTPGQGLQFLFEYFSETQRNKGNFPGRFSGRQFSNSRSEMNVSTLELGDSALYLCASSLQGPYEQYFGPGTRLTVT.